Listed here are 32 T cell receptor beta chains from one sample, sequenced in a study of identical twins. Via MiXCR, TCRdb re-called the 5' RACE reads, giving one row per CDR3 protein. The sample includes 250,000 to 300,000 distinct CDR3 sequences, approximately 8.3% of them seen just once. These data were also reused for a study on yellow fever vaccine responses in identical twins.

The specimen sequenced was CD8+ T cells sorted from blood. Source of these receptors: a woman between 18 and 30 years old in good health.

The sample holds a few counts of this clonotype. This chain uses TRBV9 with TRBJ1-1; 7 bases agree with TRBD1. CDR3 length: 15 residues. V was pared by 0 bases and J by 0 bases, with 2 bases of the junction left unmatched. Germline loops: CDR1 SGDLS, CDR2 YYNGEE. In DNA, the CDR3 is TGTGCCAGCAGCGTAGACGACAGGGTGAACACTGAAGCTTTCTTT. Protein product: CASSVDDRVNTEAFF.

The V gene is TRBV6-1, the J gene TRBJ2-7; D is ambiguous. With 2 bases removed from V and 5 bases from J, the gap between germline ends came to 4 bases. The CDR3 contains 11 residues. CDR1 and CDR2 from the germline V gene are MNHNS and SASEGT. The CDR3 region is CASSEMNEQYF. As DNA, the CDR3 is TGTGCCAGCAGTGAAATGAACGAGCAGTACTTC.

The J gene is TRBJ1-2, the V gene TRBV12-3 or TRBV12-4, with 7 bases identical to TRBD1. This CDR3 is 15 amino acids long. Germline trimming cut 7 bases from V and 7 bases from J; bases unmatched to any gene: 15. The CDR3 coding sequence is TGTGCCAGCACCCGGCGGGAGGGGGCTTTCTTTGGCTACACCTTC. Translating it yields CASTRREGAFFGYTF.

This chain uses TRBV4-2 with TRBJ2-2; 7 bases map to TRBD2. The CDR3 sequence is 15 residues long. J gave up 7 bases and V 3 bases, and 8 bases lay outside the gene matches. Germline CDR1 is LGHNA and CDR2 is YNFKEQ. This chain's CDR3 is CASSQPPSGLGELFF. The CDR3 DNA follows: TGTGCCAGCAGCCAGCCCCCTAGCGGCCTCGGGGAGCTGTTTTTT.

Written as DNA, the CDR3 is TGCGCCAGCAGCCAAGATCCTAGCGGGAGGGGCGAGCAGTACTTC. Amino acids: CASSQDPSGRGEQYF. The rearrangement joins TRBV4-3 to TRBJ2-7, with 12 bases identical to TRBD2. Trimming cost V 0 bases and J 6 bases; bases outside gene matches: 3. The germline CDR1 and CDR2 sequences are LGHNA and YSLEER. The CDR3 is 15 amino acids.

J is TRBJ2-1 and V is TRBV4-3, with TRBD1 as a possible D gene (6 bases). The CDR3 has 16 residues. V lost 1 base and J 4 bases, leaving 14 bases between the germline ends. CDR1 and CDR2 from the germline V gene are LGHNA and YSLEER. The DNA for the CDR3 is TGCGCCAGCAGCCAAGGGGACATAGGATATTACAATGAGCAGTTCTTC. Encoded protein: CASSQGDIGYYNEQFF.

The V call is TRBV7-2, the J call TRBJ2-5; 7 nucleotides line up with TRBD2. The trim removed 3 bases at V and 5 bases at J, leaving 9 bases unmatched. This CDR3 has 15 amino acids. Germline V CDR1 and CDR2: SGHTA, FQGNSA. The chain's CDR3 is CASSLGGGLGETQYF. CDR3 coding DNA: TGTGCCAGCAGCTTGGGGGGGGGACTCGGGGAGACCCAGTACTTC.

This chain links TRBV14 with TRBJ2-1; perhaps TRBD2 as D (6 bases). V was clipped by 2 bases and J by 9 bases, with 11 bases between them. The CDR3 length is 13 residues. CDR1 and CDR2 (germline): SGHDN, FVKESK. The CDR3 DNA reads TGTGCCAGCAGCCAATCTGGGGGGTTTGAGCAGTTCTTC. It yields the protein CASSQSGGFEQFF.

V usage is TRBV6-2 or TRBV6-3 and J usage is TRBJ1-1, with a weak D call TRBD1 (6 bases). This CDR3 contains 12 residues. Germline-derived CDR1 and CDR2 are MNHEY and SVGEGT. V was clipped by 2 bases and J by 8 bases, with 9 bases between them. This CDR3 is CASSYGTLEAFF. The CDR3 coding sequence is TGTGCCAGCAGTTACGGGACACTGGAAGCTTTCTTT.

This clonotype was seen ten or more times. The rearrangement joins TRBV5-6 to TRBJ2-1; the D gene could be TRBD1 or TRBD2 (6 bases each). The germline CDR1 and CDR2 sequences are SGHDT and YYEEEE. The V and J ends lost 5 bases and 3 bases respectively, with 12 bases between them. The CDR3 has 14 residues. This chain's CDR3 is CASSPGGSYNEQFF. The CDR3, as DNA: TGTGCCAGCAGTCCCGGGGGCAGCTACAATGAGCAGTTCTTC.

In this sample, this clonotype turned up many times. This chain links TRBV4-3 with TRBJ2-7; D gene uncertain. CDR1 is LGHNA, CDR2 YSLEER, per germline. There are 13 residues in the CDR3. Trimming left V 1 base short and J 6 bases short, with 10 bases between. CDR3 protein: CASSQGLGFEQYF. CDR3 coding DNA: TGCGCCAGCAGCCAAGGCCTTGGTTTCGAGCAGTACTTC.

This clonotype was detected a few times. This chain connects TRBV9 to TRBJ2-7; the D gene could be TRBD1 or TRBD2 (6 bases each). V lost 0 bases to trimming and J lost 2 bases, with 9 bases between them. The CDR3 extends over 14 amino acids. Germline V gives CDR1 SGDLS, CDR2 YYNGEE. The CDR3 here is CASSVGGDTYEQYF. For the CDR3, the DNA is TGTGCCAGCAGCGTAGGGGGGGACACCTACGAGCAGTACTTC.

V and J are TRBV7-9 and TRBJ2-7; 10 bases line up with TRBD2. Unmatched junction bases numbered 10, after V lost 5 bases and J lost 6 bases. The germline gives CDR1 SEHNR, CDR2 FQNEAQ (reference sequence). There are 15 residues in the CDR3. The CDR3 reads CASSTRLAGLGEQYF. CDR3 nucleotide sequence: TGTGCCAGCAGCACCCGACTAGCGGGTCTGGGCGAGCAGTACTTC.

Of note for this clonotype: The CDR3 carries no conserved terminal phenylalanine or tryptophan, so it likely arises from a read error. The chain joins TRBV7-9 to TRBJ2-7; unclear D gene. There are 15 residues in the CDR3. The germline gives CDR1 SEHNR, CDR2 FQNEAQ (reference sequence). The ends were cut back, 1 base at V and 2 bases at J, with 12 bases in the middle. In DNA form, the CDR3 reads TGTGCCAGCAGCTTAGACCCAGGAACAACCTACGAGCAGTACTAC. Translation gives CASSLDPGTTYEQYY.

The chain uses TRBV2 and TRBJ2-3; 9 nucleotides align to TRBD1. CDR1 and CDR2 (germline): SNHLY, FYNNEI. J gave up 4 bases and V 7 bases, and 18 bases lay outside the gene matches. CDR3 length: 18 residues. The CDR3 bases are TGTGCCAGCACCGACAGGGACAGGGAACTTGTGGGTCCAGATACGCAGTATTTT. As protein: CASTDRDRELVGPDTQYF.

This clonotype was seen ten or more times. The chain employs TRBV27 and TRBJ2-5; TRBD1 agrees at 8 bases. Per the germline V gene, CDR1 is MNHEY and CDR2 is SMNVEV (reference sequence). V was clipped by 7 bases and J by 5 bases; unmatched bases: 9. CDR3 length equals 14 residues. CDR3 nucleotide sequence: TGTGCCAGCACCGCCGACAGGGGCGGTGAGACCCAGTACTTC. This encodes CASTADRGGETQYF.

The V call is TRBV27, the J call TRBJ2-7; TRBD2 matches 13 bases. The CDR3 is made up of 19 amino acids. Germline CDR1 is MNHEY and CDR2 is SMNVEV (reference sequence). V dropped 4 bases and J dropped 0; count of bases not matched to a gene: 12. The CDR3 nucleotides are TGTGCCAGCAGTTCACTACCGGGACTAGCGGGACCAGACTCCTACGAGCAGTACTTC. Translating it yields CASSSLPGLAGPDSYEQYF.

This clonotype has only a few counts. The CDR3 loop is CASTVYRQETQYF. In DNA form, the CDR3 reads TGTGCCAGCACCGTGTACAGACAAGAGACCCAGTACTTC. The chain employs TRBV6-1 and TRBJ2-5; D unresolved. The CDR3 contains 13 residues. V was cut by 7 bases and J by 2 bases, with 11 bases left in between. In germline, CDR1 is MNHNS, CDR2 SASEGT.

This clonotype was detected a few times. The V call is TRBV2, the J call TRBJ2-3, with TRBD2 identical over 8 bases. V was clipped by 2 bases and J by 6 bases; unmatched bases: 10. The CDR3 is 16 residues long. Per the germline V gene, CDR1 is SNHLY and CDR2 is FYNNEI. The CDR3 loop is CASSELARGEKDTQYF. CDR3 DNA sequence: TGTGCCAGCAGTGAATTGGCGCGGGGGGAAAAGGATACGCAGTATTTT. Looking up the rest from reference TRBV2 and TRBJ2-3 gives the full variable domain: EPEVTQTPSHQVTQMGQEVILRCVPISNHLYFYWYRQILGQKVEFLVSFYNNEISEKSEIFDDQFSVERPDGSNFTLKIRSTKLEDSAMYFCASSELARGEKDTQYFGPGTRLTVL.

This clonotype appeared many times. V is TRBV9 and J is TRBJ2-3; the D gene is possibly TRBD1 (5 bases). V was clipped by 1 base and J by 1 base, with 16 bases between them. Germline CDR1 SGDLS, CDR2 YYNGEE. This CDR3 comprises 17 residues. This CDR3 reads CASSVSIGAPGTDTQYF. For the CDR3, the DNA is TGTGCCAGCAGCGTATCGATAGGGGCCCCTGGCACAGATACGCAGTATTTT.

CDR3 sequence (DNA): TGTGCCAGCAGCTTCCGGGTCTGGGACTCCTACGAGCAGTACTTC. This translates into CASSFRVWDSYEQYF. This chain connects TRBV7-8 to TRBJ2-7; D remains ambiguous. The germline gives CDR1 SGHVS, CDR2 FQNEAQ. Trimming left V 3 bases short and J 0 bases short, with 12 bases between. The CDR3 has 15 amino acids.

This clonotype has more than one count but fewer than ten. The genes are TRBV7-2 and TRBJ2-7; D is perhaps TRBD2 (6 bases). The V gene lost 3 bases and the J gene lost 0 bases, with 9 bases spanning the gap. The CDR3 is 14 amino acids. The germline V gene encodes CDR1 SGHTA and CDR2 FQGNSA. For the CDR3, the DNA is TGTGCCAGCAGCTTTCGGGGGACCTCCTACGAGCAGTACTTC. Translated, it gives CASSFRGTSYEQYF.

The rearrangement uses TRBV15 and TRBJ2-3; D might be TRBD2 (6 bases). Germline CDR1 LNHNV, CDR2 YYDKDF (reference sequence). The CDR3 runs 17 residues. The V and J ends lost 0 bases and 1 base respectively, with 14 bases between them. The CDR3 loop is CATSRDRWGVGTDTQYF. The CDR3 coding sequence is TGTGCCACCAGCAGAGATAGGTGGGGGGTAGGCACAGATACGCAGTATTTT.

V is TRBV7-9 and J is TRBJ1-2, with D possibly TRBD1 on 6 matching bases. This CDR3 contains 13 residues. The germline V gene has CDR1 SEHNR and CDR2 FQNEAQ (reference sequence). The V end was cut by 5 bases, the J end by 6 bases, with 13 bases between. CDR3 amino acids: CASSLRQEDGYTF. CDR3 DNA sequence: TGTGCCAGCAGCCTCAGACAGGAGGATGGCTACACCTTC.

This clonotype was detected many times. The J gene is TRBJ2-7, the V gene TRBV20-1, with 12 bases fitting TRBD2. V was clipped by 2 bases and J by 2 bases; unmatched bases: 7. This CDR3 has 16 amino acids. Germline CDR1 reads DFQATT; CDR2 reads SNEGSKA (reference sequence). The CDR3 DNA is TGCAGTGCTAGACCGACTAGCGGGGGCCTAACCTACGAGCAGTACTTC. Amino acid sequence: CSARPTSGGLTYEQYF.

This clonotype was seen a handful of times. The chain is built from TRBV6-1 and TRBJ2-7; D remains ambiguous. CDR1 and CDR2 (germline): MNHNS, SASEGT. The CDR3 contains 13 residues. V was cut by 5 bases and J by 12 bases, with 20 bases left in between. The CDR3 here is CASSPPFDPRWYF. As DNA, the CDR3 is TGTGCCAGCAGTCCCCCGTTTGACCCCCGGTGGTACTTC.

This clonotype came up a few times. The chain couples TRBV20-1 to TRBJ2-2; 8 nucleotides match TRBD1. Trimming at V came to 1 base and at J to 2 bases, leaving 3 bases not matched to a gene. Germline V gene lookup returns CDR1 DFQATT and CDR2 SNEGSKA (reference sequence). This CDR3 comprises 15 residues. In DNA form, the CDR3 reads TGCAGTGCTAGAGGACAGGGGCACAACACCGGGGAGCTGTTTTTT. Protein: CSARGQGHNTGELFF.

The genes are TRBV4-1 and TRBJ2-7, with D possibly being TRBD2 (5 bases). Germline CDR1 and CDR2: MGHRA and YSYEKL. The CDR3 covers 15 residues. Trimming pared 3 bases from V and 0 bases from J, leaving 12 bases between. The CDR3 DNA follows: TGCGCCAGCAGCCAGGATACCGGGGTCTCCTACGAGCAGTACTTC. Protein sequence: CASSQDTGVSYEQYF.

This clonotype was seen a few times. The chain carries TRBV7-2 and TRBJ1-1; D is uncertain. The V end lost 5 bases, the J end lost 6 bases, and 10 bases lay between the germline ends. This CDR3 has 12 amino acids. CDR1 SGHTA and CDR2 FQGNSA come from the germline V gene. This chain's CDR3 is CASSLRVSEAFF. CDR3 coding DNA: TGTGCCAGCAGCCTGCGGGTATCTGAAGCTTTCTTT.

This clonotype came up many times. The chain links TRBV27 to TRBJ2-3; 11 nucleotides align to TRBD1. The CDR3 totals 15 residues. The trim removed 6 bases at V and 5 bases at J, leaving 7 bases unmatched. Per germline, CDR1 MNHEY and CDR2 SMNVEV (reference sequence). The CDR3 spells CASSPRDRGLDTQYF. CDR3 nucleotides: TGTGCCAGCAGCCCCAGGGACAGGGGGTTAGATACGCAGTATTTT.

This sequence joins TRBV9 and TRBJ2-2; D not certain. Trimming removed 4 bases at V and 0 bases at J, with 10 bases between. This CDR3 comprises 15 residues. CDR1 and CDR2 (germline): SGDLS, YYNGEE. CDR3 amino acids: CASSPDLSNTGELFF. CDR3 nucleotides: TGTGCCAGCAGCCCGGACCTGTCGAACACCGGGGAGCTGTTTTTT.

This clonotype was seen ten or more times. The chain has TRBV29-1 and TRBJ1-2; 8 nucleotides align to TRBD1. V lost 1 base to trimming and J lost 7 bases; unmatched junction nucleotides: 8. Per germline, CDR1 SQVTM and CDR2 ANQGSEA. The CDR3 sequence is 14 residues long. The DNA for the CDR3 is TGCAGCGTTGAAGTTCAGGGGGCAAAAAGTGGCTACACCTTC. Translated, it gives CSVEVQGAKSGYTF.